A selection of T cell receptor beta chains follows, all from one sample in a study of blood T cell repertoires in COVID-19. Assay: immunoSEQ multiplex PCR; the TCRdb copy retains only in-frame clones and omits some. Seen here are roughly 220,000 clones, around 84% observed once, and the top ten hold 4.5% to 7.5%. Sequenced input: peripheral blood. Every receptor here comes from a man older than 75 with acute or convalescent COVID-19. The CDR3 runs from the conserved cysteine through the conserved F or W. Fields, in order: J gene, D gene, clone size, V gene, CDR3 DNA, CDR3 protein. The D gene is left open where the match is weak. For some rows the clone size is stated as once, few or many, or as a class when expanded; others skip it.

TRBJ2-1,TRBD2,NA,TRBV5-4,TGTGCCAGCAGCTTGGAAGCGGGAATCGCCTACAATGAGCAGTTCTTC,CASSLEAGIAYNEQFF
TRBJ2-3,NA,once,TRBV29-1,TGCAGCGTTGAAGATACTTATACGCAGTATTTT,CSVEDTYTQYF
TRBJ1-1,NA,NA,TRBV7-9,TGTGCCAGCAGCCTTCAGGGGAACACTGAAGCTTTCTTT,CASSLQGNTEAFF
TRBJ2-5,TRBD2,NA,TRBV6-2/TRBV6-3,TGTGCCAGCAGCCTACAGGGACTAGCGATTGAGGCCCAGTACTTC,CASSLQGLAIEAQYF
TRBJ1-6,TRBD1,NA,TRBV9,TGTGCCAGCGGGAGTTCCGGGACAGAAAATTCACCCCTCCACTTT,CASGSSGTENSPLHF
TRBJ1-6,NA,NA,TRBV7-2,TGTGCCAGCAGCTTAGGACACCGTTATAATTCACCCCTCCACTTT,CASSLGHRYNSPLHF
TRBJ1-2,TRBD1,NA,TRBV18,TGTGCCAGCTCACCAGGGACAGCCTTATATGGCTACACCTTC,CASSPGTALYGYTF
TRBJ2-5,TRBD2,NA,TRBV12-5,TGTGCTAGTGGTACTACCTTCCCGACTAGCGGGAGGGTGACCCAGTACTTC,CASGTTFPTSGRVTQYF
TRBJ1-5,NA,NA,TRBV11-2,TGTGCCAGCAGCCCGCTGACTGGAAATCAGCCCCAGCATTTT,CASSPLTGNQPQHF
TRBJ2-3,TRBD2,NA,TRBV18,TGTGCCAGCTCACCCGTACTAGCGGCCCGCACAGATACGCAGTATTTT,CASSPVLAARTDTQYF
TRBJ2-3,NA,NA,TRBV27,TGTGCCAGCAGTTTAGGTGGGGGCTCCTCTGGAGATACGCAGTATTTT,CASSLGGGSSGDTQYF
TRBJ1-3,TRBD1,NA,TRBV5-1,TGCGCCAGCAGCTTGGGGGACAGAGCAGGAAACACCATATATTTT,CASSLGDRAGNTIYF
TRBJ2-7,TRBD1,NA,TRBV19,TGTGCCAGTAGTATAGGTAACAGGGGGCAATACGAGCAGTACTTC,CASSIGNRGQYEQYF
TRBJ2-5,NA,NA,TRBV4-2,TGTGCCAGCAGCCAAGTGGGCAAGGTCGGGGGCCAGTACTTC,CASSQVGKVGGQYF
TRBJ1-6,NA,few,TRBV27,TGTGCCAGCAGTCCCACCAGGGGTAATTCACCCCTCCACTTT,CASSPTRGNSPLHF
TRBJ1-1,NA,NA,TRBV6-2/TRBV6-3,TGTGCCAGCAGTCCCCGCGACAGACCAACGACCACTGAAGCTTTCTTT,CASSPRDRPTTTEAFF
TRBJ1-1,TRBD1,NA,TRBV29-1,TGCAGCGCCCAGGGACAGTCGAACACTGAAGCTTTCTTT,CSAQGQSNTEAFF
TRBJ1-5,NA,once,TRBV6-2/TRBV6-3,TGTGCCAGCAGTTACGACGGGGGCAATCAGCCCCAGCATTTT,CASSYDGGNQPQHF
TRBJ2-2,TRBD2,NA,TRBV7-9,TGTGCCAGCAGCCCGGGACTAGCGGGAGTCGGTTTTACCGGGGAGCTGTTTTTT,CASSPGLAGVGFTGELFF
TRBJ2-1,TRBD2,many,TRBV27,TGTGCCAGCAGTCGACTAGCGACAAATGAGCAGTTCTTC,CASSRLATNEQFF
TRBJ2-2,TRBD1,NA,TRBV5-1,TGCGCCAGCAGCGTGGACAGGGAAGGCGGGGAGCTGTTTTTT,CASSVDREGGELFF
TRBJ2-4,NA,NA,TRBV29-1,TGCAGCGTCCAGACGGGCCGGGGGATCATTCAGTACTTC,CSVQTGRGIIQYF
TRBJ2-3,TRBD2,NA,TRBV28,TGTGCCAGCCTAGCGGGTACAGATACGCAGTATTTT,CASLAGTDTQYF
TRBJ2-1,TRBD2,many,TRBV19,TGTGCCAGTAGTATCGGCGGGAGGGCCGTAAATGAGCAGTTCTTC,CASSIGGRAVNEQFF
TRBJ2-7,TRBD2,NA,TRBV5-1,TGCGCCAGCAGCACGGGACTAGGAAACTCCTACGAGCAGTACTTC,CASSTGLGNSYEQYF